The T cell receptor beta chain under discussion was sequenced for a study of glioma-infiltrating T cells after dendritic cell vaccination. Study observations and caveats: Complete blood and tumor specimen sets were limited to few patients.

Time point of the sample: after dendritic cell vaccination, including at tumor progression/relapse. The PCR used 60 V beta and 13 J beta primers. Method: immunoSEQ multiplex PCR; TCRdb's copy keeps in-frame clones and lacks some. The table has tens of thousands of clones, around 86% seen once. The CDR3 extends over 11 amino acids. The germline V gene has CDR1 MNHNY and CDR2 SVGAGI (reference sequence). The V and J ends lost 7 bases and 4 bases respectively, with 4 bases between them. As regards this clone: The antigen is not known.

This receptor was obtained from a human donor with glioblastoma. The material was blood, obtained after dendritic cell vaccination. J is TRBJ2-2 and V is TRBV6-6; D is unresolved. The CDR3 DNA reads as TGTGCCAGCACCTTCACCGGGGAGCTGTTTTTT. It yields the protein CASTFTGELFF.